This TCR beta chain was recovered during a study of beta chain features in type 1 diabetes (dated by TCRdb to the late 2010s). Turning to the overall study: No differences in mean age, gender distribution, total cell number or subset yield were found between patients and healthy donors. A total of just under 110,000,000 sorted cells were examined across all samples, and RNA yield correlated strongly with the number of cells per subset. In the study, TCRB repertoires of sorted circulating CD4+ T cell subsets from recently diagnosed type 1 diabetes patients were compared with those of matched healthy donors. Regulatory and stem cell-like memory subsets were obtained from only 8 patients and roughly eight healthy donors, while naive and central memory subsets were obtained from all 30 or so donors.

As to this clone: Its antigen remains undetermined. Per-base quality was not reported, and no clone a single base away is much larger than it.

Taken from cysteine to phenylalanine, the CDR3 has 16 residues. Just the 48-base CDR3 DNA is kept, in frame starting at base 1. The germline V gene (reference sequence) specifies PRHDT as CDR1 and FYEKMQ as CDR2. Trimming takes 5 bases off V and 6 bases off J; junction bases not matched to a gene: 14. Each donor gave one peripheral blood draw, averaging approximately 0.12 L, which was collected into heparinised tubes. A BD FACSAria II and a panel including CD45RO, CCR7, CD25, CD127, CD95 and CD27 were used to sort naive, central memory, regulatory and stem cell-like memory CD4+ T cells. A purity above 95% was achieved for all sorted populations. PBMCs were isolated right away by Lymphoprep density gradient centrifugation and were stained directly, without culture. Samples were stained and sorted in pairs, with one healthy donor and one patient per experiment, so that batch effects were minimized.

Study-level results and caveats: At VDJ recombination sites, patients with type 1 diabetes made fewer insertions and deleted more nucleotides, a pattern implying thymic rearrangement abnormalities. Shorter templates might be favored by PCR, yet because patient and control samples were amplified and corrected together, any such skew would affect both groups equally. Type 1 diabetes patients showed a moderate but significant shortening of TCRB CDR3 length in all four CD4+ subsets. HLA sub-analyses involved small numbers of individuals, so any influence of HLA type on TCRB rearrangement remained unresolved. Because cDNA was sequenced instead of genomic DNA, activated cells with high expression could be over-represented, although the groups did not differ in activation or CD3 levels. Naive, central memory and regulatory TCRB repertoires appeared more similar among patients than among healthy donors.

All of the isolated RNA was reverse transcribed with the High Capacity cDNA Reverse Transcription Kit, so expressed TCRB transcripts were sequenced. Deep immunoSEQ sequencing was applied to naive, central memory and regulatory T cell samples, giving an average of approximately 3.8 million total reads per sample. After sorted cells were lysed in RLT buffer, RNA was extracted with DNase-treated RNeasy Micro or Mini kits, with the choice depending on cell number. Each cell subset was processed separately to prevent cross-contamination, with patient and healthy donor samples processed together. Using the immunoSEQ multiplex PCR, TCRB sequences were amplified from cDNA into 87-bp fragments spanning the CDR3 region. The amplicons were sequenced using the Illumina HiSeq platform. For the original study's pipeline: PCR bias was corrected computationally using synthetic template baselines, and reads within Hamming distance 2 were collapsed, with unmergeable singletons discarded. Reads were aligned against IMGT so that V, D and J genes, CDR3 length and insertions or deletions at six rearrangement sites could be assigned. Clonotype counts were normalized to sorted cell number within each subset before computing true diversity and Gini coefficients with the tcR R package. The overlap coefficient, calculated on TCRB nucleotide sequences, was used to quantify repertoire sharing. Drawn from immuneACCESS, this table holds only the in-frame rearrangements with V and J called that TCRdb kept. Clones are partly lost; checked studies trace under half to an unresolved V gene and leave the rest unexplained. The V and J calls and the clone size are those of that table, but D and trimming were determined from the DNA. In this sample the table shows 150,000 to 170,000 clones, around 8.5% of which occur a single time. The biggest ten clones account for around 0.65% of the sample.

The rearranged chain carries TRBV13 and TRBJ1-2; 8 central nucleotides agree with TRBD1. The source of this sequence is a man aged 18-30 years in good health. Source material: central memory CD4+ T cells from blood. In nucleotides, the sequence is TGTGCCAGCAGCCCCCCCTTGGACAGGGTCATCAATGGCTACACCTTC. It encodes CASSPPLDRVINGYTF.